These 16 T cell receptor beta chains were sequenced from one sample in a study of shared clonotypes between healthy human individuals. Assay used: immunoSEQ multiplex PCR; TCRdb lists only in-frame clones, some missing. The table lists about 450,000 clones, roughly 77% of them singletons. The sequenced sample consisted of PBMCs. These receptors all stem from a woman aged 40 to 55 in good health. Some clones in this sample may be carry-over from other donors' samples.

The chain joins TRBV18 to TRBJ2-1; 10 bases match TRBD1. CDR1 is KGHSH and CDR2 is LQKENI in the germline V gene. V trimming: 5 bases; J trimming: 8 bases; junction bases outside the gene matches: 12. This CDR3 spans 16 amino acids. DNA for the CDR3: TGTGCCAGCTCAGCCGACAGGGGGCGGAATATTCATGAGCAGTTCTTC. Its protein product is CASSADRGRNIHEQFF.

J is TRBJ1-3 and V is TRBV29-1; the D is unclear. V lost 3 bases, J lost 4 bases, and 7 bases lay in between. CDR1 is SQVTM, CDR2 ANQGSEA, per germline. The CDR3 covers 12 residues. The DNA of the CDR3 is TGCAGCGTTGAGACTCCCGGAAACACCATATATTTT. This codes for CSVETPGNTIYF.

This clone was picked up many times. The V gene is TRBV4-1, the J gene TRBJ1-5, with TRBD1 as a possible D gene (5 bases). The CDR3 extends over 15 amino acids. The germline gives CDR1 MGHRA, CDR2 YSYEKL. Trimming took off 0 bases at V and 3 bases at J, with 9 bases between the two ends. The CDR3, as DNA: TGCGCCAGCAGCCAAGATTGGGGGTACAATCAGCCCCAGCATTTT. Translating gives CASSQDWGYNQPQHF.

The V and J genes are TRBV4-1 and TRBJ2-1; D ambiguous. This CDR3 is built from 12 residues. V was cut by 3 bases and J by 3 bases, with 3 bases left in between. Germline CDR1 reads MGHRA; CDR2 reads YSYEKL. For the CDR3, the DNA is TGCGCCAGCAGCCACATCTACAATGAGCAGTTCTTC. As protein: CASSHIYNEQFF.

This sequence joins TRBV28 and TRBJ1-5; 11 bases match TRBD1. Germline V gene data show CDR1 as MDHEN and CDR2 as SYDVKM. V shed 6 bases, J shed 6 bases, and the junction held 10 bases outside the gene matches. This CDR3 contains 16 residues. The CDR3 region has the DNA TGTGCCAGCAGCACAGATAGGACAGGGGGCGTTCAGCCCCAGCATTTT. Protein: CASSTDRTGGVQPQHF.

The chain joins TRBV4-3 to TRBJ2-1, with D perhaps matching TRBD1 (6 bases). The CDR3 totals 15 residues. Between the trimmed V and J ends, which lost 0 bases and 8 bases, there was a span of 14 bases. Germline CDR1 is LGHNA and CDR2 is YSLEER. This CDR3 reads CASSQDPQGNDEQFF. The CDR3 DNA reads TGCGCCAGCAGCCAAGATCCTCAGGGGAACGATGAGCAGTTCTTC.

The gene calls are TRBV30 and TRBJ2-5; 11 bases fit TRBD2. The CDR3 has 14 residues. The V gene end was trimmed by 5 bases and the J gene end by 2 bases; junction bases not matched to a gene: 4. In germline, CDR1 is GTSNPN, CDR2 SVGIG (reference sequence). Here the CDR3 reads CAWGGTSGQETQYF. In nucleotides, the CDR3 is TGTGCCTGGGGTGGGACTAGCGGACAAGAGACCCAGTACTTC.

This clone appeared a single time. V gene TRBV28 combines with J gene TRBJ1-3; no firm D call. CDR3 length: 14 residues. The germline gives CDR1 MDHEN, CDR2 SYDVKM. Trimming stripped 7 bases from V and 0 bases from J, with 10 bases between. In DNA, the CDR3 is TGTGCCAGCACAGCAGGCATCTCTGGAAACACCATATATTTT. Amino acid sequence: CASTAGISGNTIYF.

The CDR3 DNA sequence: TGTGCCAGCAGCGTGGGGTTACCAAACACTGAAGCTTTCTTT. Translating it yields CASSVGLPNTEAFF. The chain joins TRBV7-9 to TRBJ1-1, with D uncertain. Germline-derived CDR1 and CDR2 are SEHNR and FQNEAQ (reference sequence). Trimming left V 5 bases short and J 2 bases short, with 12 bases between. The CDR3 is made up of 14 amino acids.

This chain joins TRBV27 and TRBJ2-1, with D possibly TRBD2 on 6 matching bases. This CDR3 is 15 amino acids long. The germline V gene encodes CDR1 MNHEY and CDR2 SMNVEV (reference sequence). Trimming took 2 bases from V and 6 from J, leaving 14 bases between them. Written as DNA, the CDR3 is TGTGCCAGCAGTTTAGCGGGACTGGAGGGCAATGAGCAGTTCTTC. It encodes CASSLAGLEGNEQFF.

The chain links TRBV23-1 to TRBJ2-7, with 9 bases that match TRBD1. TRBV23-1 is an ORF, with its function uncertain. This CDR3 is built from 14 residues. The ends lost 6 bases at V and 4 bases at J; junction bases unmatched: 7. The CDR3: CASRGTGPFYEQYF. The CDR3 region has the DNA TGCGCCAGCAGAGGGACAGGGCCCTTTTACGAGCAGTACTTC.

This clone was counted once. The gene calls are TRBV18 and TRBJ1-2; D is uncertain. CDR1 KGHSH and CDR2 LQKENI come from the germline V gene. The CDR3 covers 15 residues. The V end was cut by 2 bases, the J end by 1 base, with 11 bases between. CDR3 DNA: TGTGCCAGCTCACCAAACCCACACAATAACTATGGCTACACCTTC. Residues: CASSPNPHNNYGYTF. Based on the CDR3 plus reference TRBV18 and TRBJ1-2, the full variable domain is NAGVMQNPRHLVRRRGQEARLRCSPMKGHSHVYWYRQLPEEGLKFMVYLQKENIIDESGMPKERFSAEFPKEGPSILRIQQVVRGDSAAYFCASSPNPHNNYGYTFGSGTRLTVV.

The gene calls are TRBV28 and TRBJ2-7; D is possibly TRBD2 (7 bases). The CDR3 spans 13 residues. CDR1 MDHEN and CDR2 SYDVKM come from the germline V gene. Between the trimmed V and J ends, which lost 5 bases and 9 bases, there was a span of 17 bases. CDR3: CASSLSGAGVQYF. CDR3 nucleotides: TGTGCCAGCAGTCTCTCGGGGGCGGGAGTGCAGTACTTC.

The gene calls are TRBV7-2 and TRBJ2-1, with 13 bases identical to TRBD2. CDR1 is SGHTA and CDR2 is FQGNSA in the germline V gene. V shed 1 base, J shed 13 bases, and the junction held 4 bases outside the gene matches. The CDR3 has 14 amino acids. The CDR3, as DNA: TGTGCCAGCAGCTTAGGGACTAGCGGGAGTTCCCAGTTCTTC. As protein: CASSLGTSGSSQFF.

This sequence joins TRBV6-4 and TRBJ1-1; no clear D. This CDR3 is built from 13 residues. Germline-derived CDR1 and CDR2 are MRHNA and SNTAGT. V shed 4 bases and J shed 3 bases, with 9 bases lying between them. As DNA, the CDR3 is TGTGCCAGCAGTGCACGCTGGGACACTGAAGCTTTCTTT. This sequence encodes CASSARWDTEAFF.

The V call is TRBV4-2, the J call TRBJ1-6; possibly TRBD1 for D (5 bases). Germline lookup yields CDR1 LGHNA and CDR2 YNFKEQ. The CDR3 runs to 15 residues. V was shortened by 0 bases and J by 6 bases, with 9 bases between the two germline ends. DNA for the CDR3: TGTGCCAGCAGCCAAGACGGGCAGGGTAATTCACCCCTCCACTTT. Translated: CASSQDGQGNSPLHF.